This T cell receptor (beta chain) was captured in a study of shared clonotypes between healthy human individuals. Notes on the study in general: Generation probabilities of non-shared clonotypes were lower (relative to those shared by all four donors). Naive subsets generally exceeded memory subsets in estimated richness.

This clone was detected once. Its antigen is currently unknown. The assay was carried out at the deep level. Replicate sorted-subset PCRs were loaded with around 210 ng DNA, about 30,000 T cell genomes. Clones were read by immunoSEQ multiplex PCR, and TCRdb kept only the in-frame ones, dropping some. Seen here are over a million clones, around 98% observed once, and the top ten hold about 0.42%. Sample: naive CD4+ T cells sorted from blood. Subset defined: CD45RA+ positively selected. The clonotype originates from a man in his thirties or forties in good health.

CDR3 DNA: TGTGCCAGCAGCCCCGGACAGTCTGGAAGAGCTTTCTTT. As protein: CASSPGQSGRAFF. The chain joins TRBV5-5 to TRBJ1-1, with D possibly matching TRBD1 (6 bases). The germline gives CDR1 SGHKS, CDR2 YYEKEE (reference sequence). Trimming removed 4 bases from V and 10 bases from J, with 17 bases in between. The CDR3 totals 13 residues.